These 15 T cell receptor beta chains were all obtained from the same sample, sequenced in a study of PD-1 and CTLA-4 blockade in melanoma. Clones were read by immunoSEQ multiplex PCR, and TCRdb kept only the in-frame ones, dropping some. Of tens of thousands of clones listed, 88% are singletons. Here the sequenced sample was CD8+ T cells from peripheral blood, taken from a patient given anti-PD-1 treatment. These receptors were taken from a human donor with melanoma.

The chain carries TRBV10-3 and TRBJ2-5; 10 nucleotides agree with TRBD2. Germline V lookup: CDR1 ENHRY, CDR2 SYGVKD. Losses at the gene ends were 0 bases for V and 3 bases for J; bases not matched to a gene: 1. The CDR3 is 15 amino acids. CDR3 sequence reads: CAISESLAGEETQYF. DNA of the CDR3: TGTGCCATCAGTGAGTCCCTAGCGGGGGAAGAGACCCAGTACTTC.

Here the CDR3 reads CASSSGLARETQYF. The CDR3 DNA reads as TGTGCCAGCAGTTCGGGACTAGCGAGAGAGACCCAGTACTTC. The V gene is TRBV6-5, the J gene TRBJ2-5; 10 bases are shared with TRBD2. The CDR3 consists of 14 residues. The J segment lost 4 bases and the V segment lost 4 bases, leaving 3 bases of the junction unmatched. Germline CDR1 reads MNHEY; CDR2 reads SVGAGI.

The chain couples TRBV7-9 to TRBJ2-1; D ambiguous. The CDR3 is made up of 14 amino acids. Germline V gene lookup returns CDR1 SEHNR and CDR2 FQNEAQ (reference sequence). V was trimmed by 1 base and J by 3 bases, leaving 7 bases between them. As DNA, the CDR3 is TGTGCCAGCAGCTTAGTTACTGGCTACAATGAGCAGTTCTTC. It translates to CASSLVTGYNEQFF.

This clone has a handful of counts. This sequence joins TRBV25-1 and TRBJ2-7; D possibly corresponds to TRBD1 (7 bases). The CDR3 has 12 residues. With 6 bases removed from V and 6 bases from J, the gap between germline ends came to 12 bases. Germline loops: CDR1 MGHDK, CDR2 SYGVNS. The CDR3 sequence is CASSPGGGEQYF. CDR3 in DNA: TGTGCCAGCAGCCCAGGGGGAGGCGAGCAGTACTTC.

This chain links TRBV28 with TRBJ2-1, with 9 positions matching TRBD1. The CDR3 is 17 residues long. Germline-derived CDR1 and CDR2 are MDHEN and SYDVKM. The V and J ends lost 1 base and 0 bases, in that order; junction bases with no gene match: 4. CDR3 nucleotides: TGTGCCAGCAGTTTATATGGGACAGGGAGCTCCTACAATGAGCAGTTCTTC. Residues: CASSLYGTGSSYNEQFF. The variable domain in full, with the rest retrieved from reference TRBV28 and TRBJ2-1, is DVKVTQSSRYLVKRTGEKVFLECVQDMDHENMFWYRQDPGLGLRLIYFSYDVKMKEKGDIPEGYSVSREKKERFSLILESASTNQTSMYLCASSLYGTGSSYNEQFFGPGTRLTVL.

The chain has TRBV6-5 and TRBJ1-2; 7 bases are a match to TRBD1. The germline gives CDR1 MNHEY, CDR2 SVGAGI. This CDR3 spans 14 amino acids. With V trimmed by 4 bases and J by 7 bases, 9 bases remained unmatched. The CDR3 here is CASSFGGGGRGYTF. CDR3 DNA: TGTGCCAGCAGTTTCGGAGGGGGCGGGCGTGGCTACACCTTC.

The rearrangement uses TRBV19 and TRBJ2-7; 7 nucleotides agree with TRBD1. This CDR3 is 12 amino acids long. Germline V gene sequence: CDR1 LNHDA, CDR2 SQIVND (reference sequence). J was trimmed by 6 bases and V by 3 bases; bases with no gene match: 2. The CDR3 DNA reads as TGTGCCAGTAGTATGACAGGGATCGAGCAGTACTTC. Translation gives CASSMTGIEQYF.

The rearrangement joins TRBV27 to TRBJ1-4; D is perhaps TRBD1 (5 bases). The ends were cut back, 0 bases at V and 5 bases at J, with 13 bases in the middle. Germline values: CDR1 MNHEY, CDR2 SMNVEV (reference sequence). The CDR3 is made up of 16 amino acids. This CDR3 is CASSLSKAGRNEKLFF. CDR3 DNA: TGTGCCAGCAGTTTATCGAAGGCAGGGCGGAATGAAAAACTGTTTTTT.

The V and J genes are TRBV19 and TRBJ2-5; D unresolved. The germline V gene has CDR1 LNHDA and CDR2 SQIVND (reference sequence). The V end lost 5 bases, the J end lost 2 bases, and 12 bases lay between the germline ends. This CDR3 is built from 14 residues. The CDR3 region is CASSAFGIQETQYF. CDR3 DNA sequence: TGTGCCAGTAGTGCCTTTGGGATACAAGAGACCCAGTACTTC. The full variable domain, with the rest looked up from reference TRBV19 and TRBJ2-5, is DGGITQSPKYLFRKEGQNVTLSCEQNLNHDAMYWYRQDPGQGLRLIYYSQIVNDFQKGDIAEGYSVSREKKESFPLTVTSAQKNPTAFYLCASSAFGIQETQYFGPGTRLLVL.

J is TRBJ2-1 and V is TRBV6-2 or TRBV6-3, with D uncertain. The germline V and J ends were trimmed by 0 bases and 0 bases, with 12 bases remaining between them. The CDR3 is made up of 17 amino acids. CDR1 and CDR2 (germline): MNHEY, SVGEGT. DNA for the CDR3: TGTGCCAGCAGTTACTCGATGTTCTTGAGCTCCTACAATGAGCAGTTCTTC. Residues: CASSYSMFLSSYNEQFF.

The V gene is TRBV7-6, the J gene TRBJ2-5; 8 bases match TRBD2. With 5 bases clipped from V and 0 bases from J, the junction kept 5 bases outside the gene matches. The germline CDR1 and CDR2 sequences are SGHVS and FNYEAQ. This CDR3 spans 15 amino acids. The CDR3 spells CASSTLAAYQETQYF. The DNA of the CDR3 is TGTGCCAGCAGCACACTAGCGGCGTACCAAGAGACCCAGTACTTC.

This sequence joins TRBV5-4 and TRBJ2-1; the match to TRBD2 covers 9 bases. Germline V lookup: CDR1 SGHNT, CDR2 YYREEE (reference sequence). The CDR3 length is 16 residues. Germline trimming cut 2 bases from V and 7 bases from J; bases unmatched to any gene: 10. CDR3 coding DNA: TGTGCCAGCAGCTTCACAGCGGGGGGACACCGTAATGAGCAGTTCTTC. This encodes CASSFTAGGHRNEQFF.

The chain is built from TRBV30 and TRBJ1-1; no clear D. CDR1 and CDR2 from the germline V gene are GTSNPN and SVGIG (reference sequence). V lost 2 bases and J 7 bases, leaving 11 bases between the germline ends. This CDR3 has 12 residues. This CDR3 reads CAWSSYGDEAFF. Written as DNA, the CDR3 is TGTGCCTGGAGTTCATATGGCGATGAAGCTTTCTTT.

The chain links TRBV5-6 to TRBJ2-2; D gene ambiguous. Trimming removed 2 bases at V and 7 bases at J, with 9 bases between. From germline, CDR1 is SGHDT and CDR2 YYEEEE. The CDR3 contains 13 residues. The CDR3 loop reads CASSFGGDGELFF. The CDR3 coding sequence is TGTGCCAGCAGCTTTGGCGGTGACGGGGAGCTGTTTTTT.

The CDR3 DNA reads TGTGCCACCAGCCCCCTGGGGTCCGAGCAGTACTTC. Its translation is CATSPLGSEQYF. This chain uses TRBV15 with TRBJ2-7; D unresolved. Germline CDR1 reads LNHNV; CDR2 reads YYDKDF (reference sequence). The V end lost 5 bases, the J end lost 6 bases, and 11 bases lay between the germline ends. The CDR3 is 12 amino acids.